This TCR beta chain was sequenced in a study of T cell repertoires in cytomegalovirus infection. Study results and caveats: What dominated the ex vivo response were HLA-C-restricted CMV-specific TCR beta clonotypes.

This CDR3 is built from 12 residues. Trimming shortened V by 6 bases and J by 9 bases, and 12 bases separated the two germline ends. The germline CDR1 and CDR2 sequences are MNHEY and SVGAGI. In regard to this clonotype: Its antigen is still unknown.

TCRdb reprocessed the reads via MiXCR and lists one record per CDR3 protein. The table has more than 250,000 distinct CDR3 sequences, 20% to 25% seen once; the top ten hold 10% to 15%. Specimen: cultured PBMCs, collected from culture after CMV antigen stimulation. The source is a human donor in good health (CMV status not recorded). Some clones in this sample may be carry-over from other donors' samples. The chain carries TRBV6-5 and TRBJ2-1; weak D call: TRBD1 (6 bases). The CDR3: CASRPDSREQFF. The CDR3 DNA is TGTGCCAGCAGGCCGGACAGTCGTGAGCAGTTCTTC.